The 17 T cell receptor beta chains below come from one sample, sequenced in a study of cytomegalovirus exposure and HLA in healthy donors. Assay used: immunoSEQ multiplex PCR; TCRdb lists only in-frame clones, some missing. Among roughly 90,000 clones listed, roughly 85% were seen once. The sample comprised PBMCs. The receptors originated from a man younger than 35 in good health and CMV-seropositive.

On this clone: An end of the junction differs from the germline gene, which may be a read error. This chain links TRBV4-1 with TRBJ1-5; 7 positions agree with TRBD1. The CDR3 consists of 15 residues. CDR1 MGHRA and CDR2 YSYEKL come from the germline V gene. The DNA for the CDR3 is TGCACCAGCAGCCAGGCAGGGGGTCGGTATCAGCCCCAGCATTTT. Encoded protein: CTSSQAGGRYQPQHF.

The gene calls are TRBV30 and TRBJ1-1, with D unclear. Germline V gives CDR1 GTSNPN, CDR2 SVGIG (reference sequence). V was cut by 2 bases and J by 6 bases, with 7 bases left in between. This CDR3 is built from 11 residues. CDR3 DNA: TGTGCCTGGAGTAACACAGCTGAAGCTTTCTTT. It specifies CAWSNTAEAFF.

This clone appeared a single time. The chain links TRBV27 to TRBJ2-1; the D gene is possibly TRBD1 (5 bases). This CDR3 comprises 16 residues. Per the germline V gene, CDR1 is MNHEY and CDR2 is SMNVEV (reference sequence). V was trimmed by 6 bases and J by 5 bases, leaving 20 bases between them. CDR3 loop: CASRHLQERADNEQFF. In DNA, the CDR3 is TGTGCCAGCAGGCATCTACAGGAAAGGGCGGACAATGAGCAGTTCTTC.

The chain has TRBV29-1 and TRBJ2-7; 9 positions match TRBD1. The CDR3 contains 15 residues. Germline CDR1 SQVTM, CDR2 ANQGSEA. The J segment lost 0 bases and the V segment lost 5 bases, leaving 8 bases of the junction unmatched. The CDR3 spells CSVLLGTGSSYEQYF. The CDR3 bases are TGCAGCGTTTTATTAGGGACAGGGAGCTCCTACGAGCAGTACTTC.

The V gene is TRBV19, the J gene TRBJ1-2; no clear D. V was shortened by 7 bases and J by 1 base, with 7 bases between the two germline ends. The germline gives CDR1 LNHDA, CDR2 SQIVND (reference sequence). This CDR3 region has 12 residues. The CDR3 DNA is TGTGCCAGTATGGGCAGTAACTATGGCTACACCTTC. This sequence encodes CASMGSNYGYTF. Full variable domain (missing parts from reference TRBV19 and TRBJ1-2): DGGITQSPKYLFRKEGQNVTLSCEQNLNHDAMYWYRQDPGQGLRLIYYSQIVNDFQKGDIAEGYSVSREKKESFPLTVTSAQKNPTAFYLCASMGSNYGYTFGSGTRLTVV.

This chain links TRBV25-1 with TRBJ2-1; a possible D gene is TRBD2 (6 bases). Trimming took off 3 bases at V and 5 bases at J, with 11 bases between the two ends. CDR3 length: 14 amino acids. The V gene's germline CDR1 is MGHDK and CDR2 SYGVNS. As DNA, the CDR3 is TGTGCCAGCAGTGACGGTCTAGCGAACAATGAGCAGTTCTTC. It codes for CASSDGLANNEQFF.

The J gene is TRBJ2-3, the V gene TRBV7-2, with D perhaps TRBD2 (5 bases). Per germline, CDR1 SGHTA and CDR2 FQGNSA. V lost 5 bases and J lost 3, with 12 bases in between. CDR3 length equals 14 residues. The CDR3 DNA reads TGTGCCAGCAGCCGGGGATTGAAGACAGATACGCAGTATTTT. It translates to CASSRGLKTDTQYF.

The chain has TRBV29-1 and TRBJ2-5; 12 bases align to TRBD2. This CDR3 region has 14 residues. V dropped 1 base and J dropped 5; count of bases not matched to a gene: 2. CDR1 is SQVTM, CDR2 ANQGSEA, per germline. CDR3 region: CSVEGTSGMETQYF. Here the CDR3 DNA reads TGCAGCGTTGAAGGGACTAGCGGGATGGAGACCCAGTACTTC.

V is TRBV2 and J is TRBJ1-5, with TRBD1 matching over 7 bases. The CDR3 contains 15 residues. Per germline, CDR1 SNHLY and CDR2 FYNNEI. Unmatched junction bases numbered 5, after V lost 5 bases and J lost 1 base. The CDR3 sequence: CASSLMTGSNQPQHF. Here the CDR3 DNA reads TGTGCCAGCAGTCTCATGACAGGGAGCAATCAGCCCCAGCATTTT.

The chain links TRBV18 to TRBJ1-5; D is perhaps TRBD1 (6 bases). The germline gives CDR1 KGHSH, CDR2 LQKENI. CDR3 length: 14 residues. V lost 6 bases and J 1 base, leaving 10 bases between the germline ends. In DNA, the CDR3 is TGTGCCAGCTCGCAGGGGTACAGCAATCAGCCCCAGCATTTT. Its protein is CASSQGYSNQPQHF.

This clone was seen only once. The genes are TRBV28 and TRBJ2-7; D may be TRBD1 (6 bases). V lost 4 bases and J lost 3, with 13 bases in between. The CDR3 loop spans 14 amino acids. Germline V gene data show CDR1 as MDHEN and CDR2 as SYDVKM. The DNA for the CDR3 is TGTGCCAGCAGTTCCCCACAGGGTCTCTACGAGCAGTACTTC. Its protein is CASSSPQGLYEQYF.

CDR3 residues: CASELQGWEQYV. CDR3 DNA sequence: TGTGCCAGCGAGTTACAAGGGTGGGAGCAGTACGTC. The rearrangement joins TRBV2 to TRBJ2-7; D is uncertain. Germline-derived CDR1 and CDR2 are SNHLY and FYNNEI. CDR3 length: 12 amino acids. V was clipped by 8 bases and J by 7 bases, with 15 bases between them.

The CDR3 region has the DNA TGTGCCAGTAGTGAGAGGAAGGACAGGCCTCCTGGCTACACCTTC. Protein product: CASSERKDRPPGYTF. This chain links TRBV19 with TRBJ1-2; TRBD1 matches 7 bases. Germline V lookup: CDR1 LNHDA, CDR2 SQIVND (reference sequence). CDR3 length: 15 amino acids. Trimming at V came to 5 bases and at J to 7 bases, leaving 13 bases not matched to a gene.

CDR3 sequence (DNA): TGTGCCAGCAGCCCCTTTGACAGGGGCTCCTATGGCTACACCTTC. Its protein is CASSPFDRGSYGYTF. This sequence joins TRBV7-9 and TRBJ1-2; 8 bases match TRBD1. In germline, CDR1 is SEHNR, CDR2 FQNEAQ (reference sequence). The CDR3 is made up of 15 amino acids. The V gene end was trimmed by 5 bases and the J gene end by 4 bases; junction bases not matched to a gene: 9.

In this sample, this clone turned up once. This rearrangement joins TRBV2 to TRBJ2-1; TRBD2 matches at 11 bases. J lost 8 bases, V lost 7 bases, and 7 bases had no gene match. CDR1 and CDR2 (germline): SNHLY, FYNNEI. This CDR3 spans 14 amino acids. In nucleotides, the CDR3 is TGTGCCAGCAAGCTAGCGGGAGGTTGGGATGAGCAGTTCTTC. Translating it yields CASKLAGGWDEQFF. Full variable domain (rest looked up from reference TRBV2 and TRBJ2-1): EPEVTQTPSHQVTQMGQEVILRCVPISNHLYFYWYRQILGQKVEFLVSFYNNEISEKSEIFDDQFSVERPDGSNFTLKIRSTKLEDSAMYFCASKLAGGWDEQFFGPGTRLTVL.

The J gene is TRBJ2-3, the V gene TRBV5-1; TRBD1 might be the D (5 bases). V was shortened by 0 bases and J by 2 bases, with 7 bases between the two germline ends. The CDR3 consists of 14 residues. Germline V CDR1 and CDR2: SGHRS, YFSETQ. The CDR3 DNA reads TGCGCCAGCAGCTTGGAAGGGGACACAGATACGCAGTATTTT. Translated, it gives CASSLEGDTDTQYF.

The CDR3 loop reads CASSPPGQMLNEQFF. CDR3 DNA sequence: TGTGCCAGCAGCCCTCCGGGACAGATGTTGAATGAGCAGTTCTTC. The gene calls are TRBV7-3 and TRBJ2-1; the match to TRBD1 covers 7 bases. Germline CDR1 and CDR2: SGHTA and FQGTGA. The CDR3 sequence is 15 residues long. J was trimmed by 7 bases and V by 5 bases; bases with no gene match: 11.